The 17 T cell receptor beta chains below were found in one sample sequenced in a study of beta chain features in type 1 diabetes. The study reverse transcribed the entire isolated RNA, so it sequenced expressed TCRB transcripts. Method: immunoSEQ multiplex PCR; TCRdb's copy keeps in-frame clones and lacks some. Of over 120,000 clones in the sample, about 8.7% were seen once. The specimen was central memory CD4+ T cells from blood. Receptor source: a man between 18 and 29 years old in good health.

This clone was counted a few times. The V and J genes are TRBV14 and TRBJ2-6; D might be TRBD2 (5 bases). V was clipped by 1 base and J by 0 bases, with 7 bases between them. The CDR3 has 16 residues. Germline-derived CDR1 and CDR2 are SGHDN and FVKESK. CDR3 sequence (DNA): TGTGCCAGCAGCCAAGGGGGAGCCTCTGGGGCCAACGTCCTGACTTTC. Encoded protein: CASSQGGASGANVLTF.

This clone appeared many times. This sequence joins TRBV23-1 and TRBJ2-4, with D maybe TRBD1 (5 bases). TRBV23-1 is an open reading frame, and its role is uncertain. CDR3 length: 16 amino acids. V was shortened by 4 bases and J by 4 bases, with 17 bases between the two germline ends. Here the CDR3 DNA reads TGCGCCAGCAGTCGAATAACGTTGACAGTTAAAAACATTCAGTACTTC. Amino acids: CASSRITLTVKNIQYF.

The chain links TRBV30 to TRBJ2-2; TRBD1 matches 7 bases. With V trimmed by 5 bases and J by 7 bases, 7 bases remained unmatched. This CDR3 is 13 amino acids long. Germline V gene data show CDR1 as GTSNPN and CDR2 as SVGIG (reference sequence). The CDR3 coding sequence is TGTGCCTGGCAGACAGGGTTTGGCGGGGAGCTGTTTTTT. It specifies CAWQTGFGGELFF.

This clone has a handful of counts. This chain's CDR3 is CASSPQGGVDEQYF. CDR3 DNA sequence: TGTGCCAGCAGCCCCCAGGGAGGGGTCGACGAGCAGTACTTC. The chain joins TRBV7-2 to TRBJ2-7, with 7 bases that match TRBD2. Germline V gives CDR1 SGHTA, CDR2 FQGNSA. There are 14 residues in the CDR3. V lost 5 bases and J lost 5; bases outside the gene matches: 9.

The V and J genes are TRBV4-1 and TRBJ1-2; D gene unclear. V dropped 0 bases and J dropped 0 bases, with 8 bases sitting between them. Germline CDR1 is MGHRA and CDR2 is YSYEKL. The CDR3 sequence is 15 residues long. CDR3 region: CASSQDPGANYGYTF. The CDR3 DNA is TGCGCCAGCAGCCAAGACCCCGGAGCTAACTATGGCTACACCTTC.

In its sample, this clone was seen a few times. The V and J genes are TRBV27 and TRBJ2-3; weak D call: TRBD2 (5 bases). Germline values: CDR1 MNHEY, CDR2 SMNVEV (reference sequence). Trimming stripped 6 bases from V and 1 base from J, with 11 bases between. This CDR3 spans 14 amino acids. The CDR3 sequence is CASREDFRTDTQYF. The CDR3, as DNA: TGTGCCAGCAGAGAGGACTTTCGCACAGATACGCAGTATTTT.

J is TRBJ1-1 and V is TRBV4-1; TRBD1 is a possible D gene (5 bases). This CDR3 has 17 residues. Germline assignment: CDR1 MGHRA and CDR2 YSYEKL. Trimming removed 6 bases from V and 3 bases from J, with 23 bases in between. The CDR3 DNA sequence: TGCGCCAGCAGGACGATCAGGGCGAGTCGGTTGGACACTGAAGCTTTCTTT. It encodes CASRTIRASRLDTEAFF.

This clone was detected only a few times. The chain employs TRBV7-6 and TRBJ2-7, with 7 bases identical to TRBD1. With 3 bases clipped from V and 5 bases from J, the junction kept 7 bases outside the gene matches. This CDR3 comprises 14 residues. Germline V lookup: CDR1 SGHVS, CDR2 FNYEAQ. The CDR3 DNA reads TGTGCCAGCAGCTTTGACCGACAGGGAGACGAGCAGTACTTC. The encoded protein is CASSFDRQGDEQYF.

The V call is TRBV7-8, the J call TRBJ2-2; D is unresolved. V gave up 4 bases and J gave up 0 bases, with 12 bases separating them. Germline V gene sequence: CDR1 SGHVS, CDR2 FQNEAQ. The CDR3 runs to 16 residues. The CDR3 coding sequence is TGTGCCAGCAGCTCGAGTATTGGGCCGAACACCGGGGAGCTGTTTTTT. Protein sequence: CASSSSIGPNTGELFF.

V and J are TRBV30 and TRBJ1-4; tentatively, D is TRBD1 (6 bases). V was trimmed by 1 base and J by 5 bases, leaving 8 bases between them. The CDR3 is 13 residues long. CDR1 GTSNPN and CDR2 SVGIG come from the germline V gene (reference sequence). The CDR3 is CAWSAGGNEKLFF. In DNA form, the CDR3 reads TGTGCCTGGAGTGCGGGGGGCAATGAAAAACTGTTTTTT.

This chain joins TRBV2 and TRBJ1-4, with D hard to call. This CDR3 comprises 15 residues. Germline loops: CDR1 SNHLY, CDR2 FYNNEI. V lost 2 bases and J lost 6, with 13 bases in between. The CDR3 sequence is CASSESGYGDEKLFF. DNA for the CDR3: TGTGCCAGCAGTGAATCAGGTTACGGGGATGAAAAACTGTTTTTT.

In its sample, this clone was seen a few times. J is TRBJ2-7 and V is TRBV2, with TRBD2 matching 7 bases. The J segment lost 1 base and the V segment lost 7 bases, leaving 10 bases of the junction unmatched. Germline V gives CDR1 SNHLY, CDR2 FYNNEI. The length of the CDR3 is 15 residues. CDR3 DNA sequence: TGTGCCAGCAAGGACCCCGCTAGCGGATCCTACGAGCAGTACTTC. Its translation: CASKDPASGSYEQYF.

The chain combines TRBV6-5 with TRBJ2-1; 8 bases are shared with TRBD2. Per the germline V gene, CDR1 is MNHEY and CDR2 is SVGAGI. V shed 2 bases, J shed 8 bases, and the junction held 8 bases outside the gene matches. CDR3 size: 15 residues. CDR3: CASSYNGGANYEQFF. The CDR3 bases are TGTGCCAGCAGTTACAACGGGGGGGCCAACTATGAGCAGTTCTTC.

The chain recombines TRBV2 with TRBJ1-5; 7 bases fit TRBD1. J gave up 0 bases and V 8 bases, and 4 bases lay outside the gene matches. Germline CDR1 SNHLY, CDR2 FYNNEI. The CDR3 consists of 14 residues. This CDR3 reads CASRGTVSNQPQHF. The CDR3, as DNA: TGTGCCAGCCGGGGGACAGTTAGCAATCAGCCCCAGCATTTT.

This clone was found a few times. The chain employs TRBV30 and TRBJ1-2; D possibly corresponds to TRBD1 (5 bases). CDR1 is GTSNPN and CDR2 is SVGIG in the germline V gene (reference sequence). There are 14 residues in the CDR3. Trimming took off 3 bases at V and 7 bases at J, with 18 bases between the two ends. CDR3 nucleotide sequence: TGTGCCTGGAGATCCGGTATTATGGGGCCTGGCTACACCTTC. Translated, it gives CAWRSGIMGPGYTF. The full variable domain, with the rest looked up from reference TRBV30 and TRBJ1-2, is SQTIHQWPATLVQPVGSPLSLECTVEGTSNPNLYWYRQAAGRGLQLLFYSVGIGQISSEVPQNLSASRPQDRQFILSSKKLLLSDSGFYLCAWRSGIMGPGYTFGSGTRLTVV.

The gene calls are TRBV5-1 and TRBJ1-3, with 9 bases fitting TRBD1. This CDR3 comprises 17 residues. Trimming cost V 1 base and J 2 bases; bases outside gene matches: 7. Germline lookup yields CDR1 SGHRS and CDR2 YFSETQ. CDR3 sequence (DNA): TGCGCCAGCAGCTTGAATATACAGGGGGCTACTGGAAACACCATATATTTT. Translating it yields CASSLNIQGATGNTIYF. The full variable domain, completed using reference TRBV5-1 and TRBJ1-3, is KAGVTQTPRYLIKTRGQQVTLSCSPISGHRSVSWYQQTPGQGLQFLFEYFSETQRNKGNFPGRFSGRQFSNSRSEMNVSTLELGDSALYLCASSLNIQGATGNTIYFGEGSWLTVV.

The V call is TRBV5-1, the J call TRBJ2-2, with a possible D match to TRBD1 (6 bases). This CDR3 spans 16 amino acids. The ends were cut back, 3 bases at V and 5 bases at J, with 17 bases in the middle. The germline V gene has CDR1 SGHRS and CDR2 YFSETQ. DNA for the CDR3: TGCGCCAGCAGCTCGCTTGCGACAGGAGCTACCGGGGAGCTGTTTTTT. Translated, it gives CASSSLATGATGELFF.